Listed here are 2 T cell receptor beta chains from one sample, sequenced in a study of blood T cell repertoires in COVID-19 (dated by TCRdb to about 2020). Preparation of the library involved the immunoSEQ multiplex PCR assay. TCRdb stores this immuneACCESS table with in-frame sequences only. Part of the clones is absent; in the studies checked, under half of the shortfall reflects unresolved V genes, and no reason is known for the rest. Present in this sample are under 150,000 clones, approximately 90% of which were seen just once. The leading ten clones occupy 1.2% of the sample. Sequences were obtained from PBMCs or T cells enriched from blood (not recorded which). All receptors derive from a woman aged 25 to 39 with acute COVID-19.

CDR3 residues: CASSYSEGTVAFF. Here the CDR3 DNA reads TGTGCCAGCAGTTACTCGGAGGGTACGGTAGCTTTCTTT. V usage is TRBV6-5 and J usage is TRBJ1-1; D remains unclear. The germline gives CDR1 MNHEY, CDR2 SVGAGI. The CDR3 consists of 13 residues. V was trimmed by 0 bases and J by 10 bases, leaving 12 bases between them.

The count of this clone is one. CDR3 region: CASTNGQGLPYGYTF. CDR3 in DNA: TGTGCCAGCACCAACGGGCAGGGGCTCCCCTATGGCTACACCTTC. This chain links TRBV6-6 with TRBJ1-2; D may be TRBD1 (6 bases). CDR1 is MNHNY and CDR2 is SVGAGI in the germline V gene (reference sequence). V was pared by 7 bases and J by 4 bases, with 19 bases between. This CDR3 region has 15 residues.